The rows below give T cell receptor beta chains drawn from one sample of a study of blood T cell repertoires in COVID-19. Assay: immunoSEQ multiplex PCR; the TCRdb copy retains only in-frame clones and omits some. The repertoire holds roughly 240,000 clones, with about 80% as singletons. The material sequenced was peripheral blood. These receptors originate from a woman at least 80 years old with acute or convalescent COVID-19. Both conserved end residues are part of each CDR3. The D gene is left open where the match is weak. Rows give clone size only sometimes, using once, few, many, or a class for an expanded clone.

TRBJ1-2 | TRBV12-5 | . | . | CASGLSGGYGYTF | TGTGCTAGTGGTTTGTCCGGCGGCTATGGCTACACCTTC
TRBJ2-1 | TRBV6-5 | TRBD2 | . | CASRPGLANNEQFF | TGTGCCAGCAGACCGGGACTAGCGAATAATGAGCAGTTCTTC
TRBJ2-3 | TRBV6-5 | . | . | CASSYLAGSSTDTQYF | TGTGCCAGCAGTTACCTTGCGGGATCTAGCACAGATACGCAGTATTTT
TRBJ1-2 | TRBV10-3 | . | few | CAISVRADYGYTF | TGTGCCATCAGTGTCAGGGCGGACTATGGCTACACCTTC
TRBJ2-1 | TRBV5-1 | TRBD1 | . | CASSLARTGSEQFF | TGCGCCAGCAGCTTAGCCAGGACAGGGAGTGAGCAGTTCTTC
TRBJ1-2 | TRBV28 | TRBD1 | . | CASSSPGQGFDYGYTF | TGTGCCAGCAGTTCTCCGGGACAGGGGTTTGACTATGGCTACACCTTC
TRBJ1-4 | TRBV6-2/TRBV6-3 | . | . | CASSYRGSSSNEKLFF | TGTGCCAGCAGTTACCGAGGCAGCTCGTCTAATGAAAAACTGTTTTTT
TRBJ1-3 | TRBV7-2 | . | . | CASSAGNRRDTIYF | TGTGCCAGCAGCGCGGGAAACAGAAGGGACACCATATATTTT
TRBJ1-2 | TRBV19 | . | . | CASSIGRDSPSGYTF | TGTGCCAGTAGTATAGGAAGAGACAGCCCCTCGGGCTACACCTTC
TRBJ2-7 | TRBV3-1/TRBV3-2 | . | . | CASSQGTVLPEQYF | TGTGCCAGCAGCCAAGGGACAGTTCTTCCCGAGCAGTACTTC
TRBJ1-2 | TRBV19 | . | . | CASSTRDGRGGYTF | TGTGCCAGTAGTACGCGGGACGGGAGGGGTGGCTACACCTTC
TRBJ2-5 | TRBV5-1 | TRBD1 | once | CASSLVAGGKETQYF | TGCGCCAGCAGCTTGGTGGCAGGGGGCAAGGAGACCCAGTACTTC
TRBJ2-1 | TRBV7-3 | TRBD2 | once | CASSLMAGDLFEQFF | TGTGCCAGCAGCTTAATGGCGGGAGACCTCTTTGAGCAGTTCTTC
TRBJ1-6 | TRBV27 | . | . | CASSFAGPWNSPLHF | TGTGCCAGCAGTTTTGCTGGGCCTTGGAATTCACCCCTCCACTTT
TRBJ2-1 | TRBV20-1 | . | . | CSARAVNEQFF | TGCAGTGCTAGAGCTGTCAATGAGCAGTTCTTC
TRBJ2-1 | TRBV9 | TRBD2 | . | CASSVSASGANEQFF | TGTGCCAGCAGCGTATCGGCTAGCGGGGCCAATGAGCAGTTCTTC
TRBJ2-1 | TRBV5-1 | . | . | CASSLVSSDNEQFF | TGCGCCAGCAGCTTGGTGTCGTCGGACAATGAGCAGTTCTTC
TRBJ2-6 | TRBV5-1 | . | . | CASSLAGLGANVLTF | TGCGCCAGCAGCTTGGCAGGTCTTGGGGCCAACGTCCTGACTTTC
TRBJ1-3 | TRBV3-1/TRBV3-2 | . | . | CASSQDGGVAGNTIYF | TGTGCCAGCAGCCAAGATGGAGGGGTTGCAGGAAACACCATATATTTT
TRBJ2-5 | TRBV7-9 | . | . | CASSLGQGVGETQYF | TGTGCCAGCAGCTTAGGGCAAGGGGTAGGAGAGACCCAGTACTTC
TRBJ1-1 | TRBV25-1 | TRBD1 | . | CASTLGTGAFTEAFF | TGTGCCAGCACTCTAGGGACAGGGGCCTTCACTGAAGCTTTCTTT
TRBJ2-7 | TRBV6-6 | TRBD1 | few | CASSYSRTGYYEQYF | TGTGCCAGCAGTTACTCGAGGACAGGGTACTACGAGCAGTACTTC
TRBJ1-6 | TRBV7-2 | . | . | CASSQDIPPLHF | TGTGCCAGCAGCCAGGACATTCCACCCCTCCACTTT
TRBJ2-1 | TRBV28 | . | . | CASIPIQGKSSYNEQFF | TGTGCCAGCATCCCTATTCAGGGGAAGAGCTCCTACAATGAGCAGTTCTTC
TRBJ1-1 | TRBV6-5 | . | . | CASSYGSFTNTEAFF | TGTGCCAGCAGTTATGGCTCGTTCACCAACACTGAAGCTTTCTTT
TRBJ1-2 | TRBV28 | . | . | CASSFETARRYTF | TGTGCCAGCAGTTTTGAGACTGCGAGGAGGTACACCTTC